This T cell receptor beta chain was obtained from a study of graft-versus-host responses after intestinal transplantation. Sequencing used immunoSEQ multiplex PCR; TCRdb keeps in-frame clones, though not all of them. Of about 97,000 clones in the sample, over 75% were seen once. The length of the CDR3 is 15 residues. The ends were cut back, 4 bases at V and 1 base at J, with 8 bases in the middle. Germline V gives CDR1 SNHLY, CDR2 FYNNEI. This TCR came from a human patient who received an intestinal transplant, so some T cells may come from the graft donor. The specimen was PBMCs, collected 450 to 480 days after intestinal transplant. The rearrangement joins TRBV2 to TRBJ2-6; D may correspond to TRBD1 or TRBD2 (5 bases each). DNA of the CDR3: TGTGCCAGCAGTGCGGGGCTATCTGGGGCCAACGTCCTGACTTTC. Protein sequence: CASSAGLSGANVLTF.